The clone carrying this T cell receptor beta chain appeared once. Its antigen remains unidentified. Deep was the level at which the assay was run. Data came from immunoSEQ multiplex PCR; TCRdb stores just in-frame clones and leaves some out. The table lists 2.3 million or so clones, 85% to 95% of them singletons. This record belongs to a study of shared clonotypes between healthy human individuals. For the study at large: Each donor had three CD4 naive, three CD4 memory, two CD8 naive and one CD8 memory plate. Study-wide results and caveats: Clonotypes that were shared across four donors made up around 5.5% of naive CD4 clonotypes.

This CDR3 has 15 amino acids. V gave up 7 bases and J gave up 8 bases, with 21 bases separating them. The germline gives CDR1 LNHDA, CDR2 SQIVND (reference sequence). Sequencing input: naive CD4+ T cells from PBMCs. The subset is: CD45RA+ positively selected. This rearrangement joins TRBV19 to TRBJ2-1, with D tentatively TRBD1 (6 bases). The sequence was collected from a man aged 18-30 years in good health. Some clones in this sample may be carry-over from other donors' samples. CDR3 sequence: CASKIGQPNGYEQFF. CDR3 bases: TGTGCCAGTAAAATTGGACAGCCAAATGGGTATGAGCAGTTCTTC.